This T cell receptor (beta chain) was recovered during a study of low-dose radiotherapy and immunotherapy resistance in tumors. Across the whole study: Participants in Cohort 1 were administered 0.5 Gy per fraction at 2-week intervals, to a cumulative dose of 6.5 Gy. Each patient was administered nivolumab intravenously at 240 mg, which was a flat dose, every two weeks, along with intravenous ipilimumab at 1 mg/kg every six weeks. Patients received 300 mg of oral aspirin each day across four cycles, commencing on cycle 1 day 1.

At least ten counts were recorded for this clonotype. Primers used for first-strand cDNA, a TRAV- and TRBV-specific set, covered both alpha and beta chains. The authors ran about 21 PCR cycles to amplify TCRs with a constant-region primer and V-primer adapter. One entry per CDR3 protein results from TCRdb running MiXCR on the reads. The sample has under 90,000 distinct CDR3 sequences, 15% to 20% seen once. This sample's time point: before trial treatment. Germline V gene lookup returns CDR1 GTSNPN and CDR2 SVGIG (reference sequence). V lost 0 bases and J lost 6, with 12 bases in between. The CDR3 length is 13 residues.

Sequenced here: PBMCs, sampled before treatment. This receptor was identified in a male donor with prostate cancer. This chain joins TRBV30 and TRBJ2-7, with D tentatively TRBD2 (6 bases). The CDR3 nucleotides are TGTGCCTGGAGTGTACTTCGGGGAGGCGAGCAGTACTTC. Translation gives CAWSVLRGGEQYF. Variable domain in full (rest from reference TRBV30 and TRBJ2-7): SQTIHQWPATLVQPVGSPLSLECTVEGTSNPNLYWYRQAAGRGLQLLFYSVGIGQISSEVPQNLSASRPQDRQFILSSKKLLLSDSGFYLCAWSVLRGGEQYFGPGTRLTVT.